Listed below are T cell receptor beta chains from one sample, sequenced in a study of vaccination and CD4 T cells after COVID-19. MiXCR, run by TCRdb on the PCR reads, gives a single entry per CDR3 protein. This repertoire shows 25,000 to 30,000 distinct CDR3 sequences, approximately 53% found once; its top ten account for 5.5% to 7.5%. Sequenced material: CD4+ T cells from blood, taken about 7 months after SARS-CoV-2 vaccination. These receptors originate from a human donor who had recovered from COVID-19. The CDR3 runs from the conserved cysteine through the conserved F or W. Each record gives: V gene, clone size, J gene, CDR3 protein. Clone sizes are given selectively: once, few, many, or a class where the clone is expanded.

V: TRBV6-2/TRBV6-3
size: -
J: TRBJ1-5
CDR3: CASSRTGGDQPQHF

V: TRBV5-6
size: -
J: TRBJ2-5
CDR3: CASSLVSVFGVETQYF

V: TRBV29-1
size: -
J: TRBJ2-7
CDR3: CSVAGSRGGNYEQYF

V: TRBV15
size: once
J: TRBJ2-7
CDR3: CATSRSGQIDNEQYF

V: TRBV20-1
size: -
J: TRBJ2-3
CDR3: CSAPMGLASDTQYF

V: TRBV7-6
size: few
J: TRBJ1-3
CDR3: CASSLEGLGNTIYF

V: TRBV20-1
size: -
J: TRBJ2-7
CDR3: CSARDRREYSGITYEQYF

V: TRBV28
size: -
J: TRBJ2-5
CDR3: CASTFQQTLETQYF

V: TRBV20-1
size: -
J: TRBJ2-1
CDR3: CSTNSGRAVNEQFF

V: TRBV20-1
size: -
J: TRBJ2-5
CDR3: CSARGAGGFQETQYF

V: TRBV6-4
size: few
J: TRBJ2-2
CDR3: CASSDSDTGELFF

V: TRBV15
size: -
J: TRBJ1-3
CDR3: CATSVDRASGNTIYF